Shown below are 9 T cell receptor beta chains from a single sample sequenced in a study of cytomegalovirus exposure and HLA in healthy donors. Sequencing was performed with immunoSEQ multiplex PCR; in TCRdb, only in-frame clones are kept and a portion is missing. The table has 250,000 to 350,000 clones, more than 75% seen once. What was sequenced was PBMCs. These receptors all stem from a woman aged 18 to 35 in good health and CMV-seronegative.

The chain is built from TRBV27 and TRBJ2-3; TRBD2 agrees at 8 bases. The germline gives CDR1 MNHEY, CDR2 SMNVEV (reference sequence). This CDR3 contains 15 residues. V shed 5 bases, J shed 3 bases, and the junction held 7 bases outside the gene matches. CDR3 region: CASSTPGGPTDTQYF. DNA for the CDR3: TGTGCCAGCAGTACCCCGGGGGGGCCGACAGATACGCAGTATTTT.

V and J are TRBV19 and TRBJ1-2; TRBD1 might be the D (5 bases). Germline loops: CDR1 LNHDA, CDR2 SQIVND (reference sequence). The V and J ends lost 5 bases and 4 bases respectively, with 11 bases between them. The CDR3 totals 13 residues. The CDR3 region has the DNA TGTGCCAGTAGTGACAGAGGCCTCTATGGCTACACCTTC. It specifies CASSDRGLYGYTF. The variable domain in full, with the rest retrieved from reference TRBV19 and TRBJ1-2, is DGGITQSPKYLFRKEGQNVTLSCEQNLNHDAMYWYRQDPGQGLRLIYYSQIVNDFQKGDIAEGYSVSREKKESFPLTVTSAQKNPTAFYLCASSDRGLYGYTFGSGTRLTVV.

V is TRBV6-5 and J is TRBJ2-2; no firm D call. V shed 5 bases and J shed 5 bases, with 15 bases lying between them. Germline V CDR1 and CDR2: MNHEY, SVGAGI. This CDR3 spans 15 amino acids. CDR3 bases: TGTGCCAGCAGTCGCCTCACCTTCACAACCGGGGAGCTGTTTTTT. Encoded protein: CASSRLTFTTGELFF.

The gene calls are TRBV25-1 and TRBJ2-1, with a tentative D call TRBD1 (7 bases). Trimming took off 7 bases at V and 12 bases at J, with 22 bases between the two ends. The CDR3 loop spans 14 amino acids. The V gene's germline CDR1 is MGHDK and CDR2 SYGVNS. CDR3 sequence: CASILSGGGSAQFF. The CDR3 coding sequence is TGTGCCAGCATCCTATCAGGGGGAGGTTCCGCGCAGTTCTTC. Together with reference TRBV25-1 and TRBJ2-1, the CDR3 gives the full variable domain: EADIYQTPRYLVIGTGKKITLECSQTMGHDKMYWYQQDPGMELHLIHYSYGVNSTEKGDLSSESTVSRIRTEHFPLTLESARPSHTSQYLCASILSGGGSAQFFGPGTRLTVL.

V gene TRBV28 combines with J gene TRBJ2-2, with D possibly being TRBD2 (5 bases). CDR3 length equals 11 residues. V lost 5 bases and J lost 7, with 5 bases in between. The germline V gene has CDR1 MDHEN and CDR2 SYDVKM. CDR3 loop: CASSEGGELFF. The CDR3 DNA is TGTGCCAGCAGTGAGGGCGGGGAGCTGTTTTTT.

The count of this clone is one. The chain recombines TRBV27 with TRBJ2-3, with D possibly TRBD1 on 5 matching bases. The CDR3 is 15 residues long. Trimming pared 2 bases from V and 1 base from J, leaving 10 bases between. In germline, CDR1 is MNHEY, CDR2 SMNVEV (reference sequence). CDR3 protein: CASSLLQGGTDTQYF. The CDR3 nucleotides read TGTGCCAGCAGTTTACTCCAGGGTGGCACAGATACGCAGTATTTT.

This clone was recorded only once. The CDR3 loop is CASSLLRASNQPQHF. CDR3 DNA sequence: TGTGCCAGCAGTTTACTCAGGGCTAGCAATCAGCCCCAGCATTTT. V gene TRBV28 combines with J gene TRBJ1-5, with D tentatively TRBD1 (5 bases). The ends were cut back, 2 bases at V and 0 bases at J, with 8 bases in the middle. CDR1 is MDHEN, CDR2 SYDVKM, per germline. The CDR3 is made up of 15 amino acids.

J is TRBJ2-1 and V is TRBV27, with 11 bases aligning to TRBD2. The CDR3 contains 15 residues. Germline loops: CDR1 MNHEY, CDR2 SMNVEV (reference sequence). Unmatched junction bases numbered 6, after V lost 4 bases and J lost 7 bases. This CDR3 reads CASSSRLAGMNEQFF. The DNA of the CDR3 is TGTGCCAGCAGTTCGAGACTAGCGGGAATGAATGAGCAGTTCTTC.

The V and J genes are TRBV29-1 and TRBJ2-2, with a weak D call TRBD2 (6 bases). This CDR3 is built from 16 residues. The V gene's germline CDR1 is SQVTM and CDR2 ANQGSEA. Deletions cut 4 bases from V and 11 bases from J, with 26 bases between. The chain's CDR3 is CSVVRITGEGPVELFF. DNA for the CDR3: TGCAGCGTTGTACGTATCACGGGAGAGGGACCCGTCGAGCTGTTTTTT.